This TCR beta chain stems from a study of early T cells in non-severe SARS-CoV-2 infection. The study, taken as a whole, reports: VDJdb matching skewed toward anti-spike CD8 responses, missing private and CD4 specificities.

This clonotype has more than one count but fewer than ten. The antigen remains unidentified. Germline V gene sequence: CDR1 MDHEN, CDR2 SYDVKM. V lost 8 bases and J 2 bases, leaving 21 bases between the germline ends. CDR3 length equals 16 residues. TCRdb ran MiXCR on the 5' RACE reads and lists one entry per CDR3 protein. The table shows approximately 71,000 distinct CDR3 sequences, with roughly an eighth occurring only once. The chain couples TRBV28 to TRBJ1-2; tentative D call: TRBD1 (6 bases). Sequencing used whole blood, obtained at baseline. The sequence derives from an adult who was a healthcare worker with PCR-confirmed SARS-CoV-2 infection or an uninfected control (not recorded which). CDR3 nucleotide sequence: TGTGCCAGCCACGTAAACTTCGGGACACCCAACTATGGCTACACCTTC. Translating it yields CASHVNFGTPNYGYTF.